The entry below gives a single TCR beta chain sequence along with its context. This record belongs to a study of blood T cell repertoires in COVID-19. About the research overall: Sites across the United States, Italy and Spain contributed samples from acute and convalescent COVID-19. PBMCs, B-cell-depleted T cells, or T cells provided the cDNA or gDNA that made up the material.

The junction had 7 bases not matched to a gene; V was cut back by 9 bases and J by 1 base. Germline CDR1 and CDR2: LNHDA and SQIVND (reference sequence). The CDR3 has 15 residues. Profiled with immunoSEQ multiplex PCR; TCRdb holds only in-frame clones, not every one. This table holds 60,000 to 65,000 clones, just under 75% found once. Patients from Seattle were sampled longitudinally, starting during active infection. Sequencing used peripheral blood. This chain uses TRBV19 with TRBJ2-1; 9 bases agree with TRBD2. The clonotype originates from a woman in her 70s with COVID-19, enrolled during active disease. The CDR3, as DNA: TGTGCCAGCCTTGGGCGGGGGGGGTCCTACAATGAGCAGTTCTTC. Translating it yields CASLGRGGSYNEQFF.